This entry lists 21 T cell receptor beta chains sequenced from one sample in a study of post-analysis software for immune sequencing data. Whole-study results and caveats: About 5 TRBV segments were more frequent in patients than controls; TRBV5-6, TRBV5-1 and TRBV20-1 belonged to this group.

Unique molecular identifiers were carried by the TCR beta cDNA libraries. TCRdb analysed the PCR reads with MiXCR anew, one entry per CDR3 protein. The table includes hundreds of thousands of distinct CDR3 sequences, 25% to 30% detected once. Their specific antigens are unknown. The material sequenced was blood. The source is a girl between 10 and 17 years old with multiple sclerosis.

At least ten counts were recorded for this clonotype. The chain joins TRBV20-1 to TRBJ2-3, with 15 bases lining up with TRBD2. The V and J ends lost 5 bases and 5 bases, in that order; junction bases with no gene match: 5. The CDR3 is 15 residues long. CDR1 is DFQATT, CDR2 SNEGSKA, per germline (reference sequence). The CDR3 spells CSADGTSGRQDTQYF. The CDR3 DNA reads TGCAGTGCTGATGGGACTAGCGGGAGGCAAGATACGCAGTATTTT.

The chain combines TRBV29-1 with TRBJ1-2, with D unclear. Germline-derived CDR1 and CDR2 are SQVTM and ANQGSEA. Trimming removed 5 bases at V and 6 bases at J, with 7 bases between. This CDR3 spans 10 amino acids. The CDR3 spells CSVRGDGYTF. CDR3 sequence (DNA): TGCAGCGTTCGTGGAGATGGCTACACCTTC. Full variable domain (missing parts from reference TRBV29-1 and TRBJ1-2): SAVISQKPSRDICQRGTSLTIQCQVDSQVTMMFWYRQQPGQSLTLIATANQGSEATYESGFVIDKFPISRPNLTFSTLTVSNMSPEDSSIYLCSVRGDGYTFGSGTRLTVV.

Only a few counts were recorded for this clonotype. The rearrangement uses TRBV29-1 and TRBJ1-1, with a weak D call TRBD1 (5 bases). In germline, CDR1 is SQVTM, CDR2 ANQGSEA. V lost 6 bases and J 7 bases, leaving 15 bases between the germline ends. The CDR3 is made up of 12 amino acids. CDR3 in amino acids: CSVLGGPSEAFF. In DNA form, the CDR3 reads TGCAGCGTCCTTGGGGGACCTAGTGAAGCTTTCTTT.

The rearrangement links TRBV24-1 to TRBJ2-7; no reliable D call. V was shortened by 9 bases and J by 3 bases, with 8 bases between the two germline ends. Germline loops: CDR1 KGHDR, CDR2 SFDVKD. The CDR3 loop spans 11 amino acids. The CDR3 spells CATLQCYEQYF. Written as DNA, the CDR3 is TGTGCCACCCTTCAATGCTACGAGCAGTACTTC.

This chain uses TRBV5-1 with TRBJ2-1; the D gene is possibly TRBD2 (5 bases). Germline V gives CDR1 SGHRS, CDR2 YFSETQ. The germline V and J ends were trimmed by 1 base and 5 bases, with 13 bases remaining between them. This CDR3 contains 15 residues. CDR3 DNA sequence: TGCGCCAGCAGCTTGCGTGCGACTACCGACAATGAGCAGTTCTTC. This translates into CASSLRATTDNEQFF. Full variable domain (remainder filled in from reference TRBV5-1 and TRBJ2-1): KAGVTQTPRYLIKTRGQQVTLSCSPISGHRSVSWYQQTPGQGLQFLFEYFSETQRNKGNFPGRFSGRQFSNSRSEMNVSTLELGDSALYLCASSLRATTDNEQFFGPGTRLTVL.

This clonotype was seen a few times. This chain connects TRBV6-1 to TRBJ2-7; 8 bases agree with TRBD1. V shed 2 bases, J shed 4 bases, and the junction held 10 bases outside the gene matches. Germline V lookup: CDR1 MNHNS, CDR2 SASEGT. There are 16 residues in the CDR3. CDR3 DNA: TGTGCCAGCAGTGAATCTTCTCGGACAGGGAGATACGAGCAGTACTTC. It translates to CASSESSRTGRYEQYF.

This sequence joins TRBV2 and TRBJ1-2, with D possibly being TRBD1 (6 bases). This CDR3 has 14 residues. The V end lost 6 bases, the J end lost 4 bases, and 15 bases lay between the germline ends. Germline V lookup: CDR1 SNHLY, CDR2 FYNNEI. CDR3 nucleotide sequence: TGTGCCAGCAGGGATCCCCCCAGGGGCTATGGCTACACCTTC. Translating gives CASRDPPRGYGYTF.

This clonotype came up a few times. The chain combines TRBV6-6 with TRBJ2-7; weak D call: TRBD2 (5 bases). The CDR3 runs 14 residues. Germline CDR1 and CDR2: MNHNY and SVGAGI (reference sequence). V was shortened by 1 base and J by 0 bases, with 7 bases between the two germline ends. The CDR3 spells CASSYFAGSYEQYF. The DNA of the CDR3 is TGTGCCAGCAGTTACTTTGCGGGCTCCTACGAGCAGTACTTC.

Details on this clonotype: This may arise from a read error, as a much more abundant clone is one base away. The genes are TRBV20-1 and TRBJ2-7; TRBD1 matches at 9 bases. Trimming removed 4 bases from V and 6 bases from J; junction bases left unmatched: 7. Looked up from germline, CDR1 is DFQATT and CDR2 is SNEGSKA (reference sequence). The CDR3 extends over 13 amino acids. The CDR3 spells CSATGQGLCEQYF. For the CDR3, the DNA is TGCAGTGCTACGGGACAGGGACTATGCGAGCAGTACTTC.

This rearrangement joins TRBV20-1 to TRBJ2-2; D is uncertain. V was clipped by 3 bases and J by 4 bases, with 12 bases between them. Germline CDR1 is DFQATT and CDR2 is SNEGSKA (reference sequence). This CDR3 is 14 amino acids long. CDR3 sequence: CSASDARVTGELFF. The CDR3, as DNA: TGCAGTGCTAGCGACGCCCGGGTCACCGGGGAGCTGTTTTTT.

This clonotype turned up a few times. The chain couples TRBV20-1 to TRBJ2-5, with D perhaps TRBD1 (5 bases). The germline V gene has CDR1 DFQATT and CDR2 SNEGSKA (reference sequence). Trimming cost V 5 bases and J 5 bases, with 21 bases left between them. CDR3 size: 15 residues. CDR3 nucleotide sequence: TGCAGTGCTGCCCTCGGAAGGGGCGTGTCGGAGACCCAGTACTTC. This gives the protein CSAALGRGVSETQYF.

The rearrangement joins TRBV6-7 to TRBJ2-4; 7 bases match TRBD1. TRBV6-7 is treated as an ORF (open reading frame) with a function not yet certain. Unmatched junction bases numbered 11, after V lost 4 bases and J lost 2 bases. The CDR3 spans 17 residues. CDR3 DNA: TGTGCCAGCAGTTCGCCGGGACAGAAAAATACCAAAAACATTCAGTACTTC. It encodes CASSSPGQKNTKNIQYF.

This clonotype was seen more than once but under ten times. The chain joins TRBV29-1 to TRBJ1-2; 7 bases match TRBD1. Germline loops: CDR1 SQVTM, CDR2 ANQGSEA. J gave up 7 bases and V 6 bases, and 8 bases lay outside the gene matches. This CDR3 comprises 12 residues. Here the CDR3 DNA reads TGCAGCGTGATGGGGACAGAGAGTGGCTACACCTTC. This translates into CSVMGTESGYTF.

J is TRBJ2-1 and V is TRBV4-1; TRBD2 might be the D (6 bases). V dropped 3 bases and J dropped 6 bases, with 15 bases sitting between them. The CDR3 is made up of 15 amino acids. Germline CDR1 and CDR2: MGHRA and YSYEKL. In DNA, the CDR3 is TGCGCCAGCAGCCAGTGGGGGGAAACCCCCAATGAGCAGTTCTTC. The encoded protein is CASSQWGETPNEQFF.

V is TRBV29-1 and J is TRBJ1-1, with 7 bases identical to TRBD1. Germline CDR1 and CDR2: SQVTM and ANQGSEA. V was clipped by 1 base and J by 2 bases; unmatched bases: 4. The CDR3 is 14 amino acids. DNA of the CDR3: TGCAGCGTTGAAGGGGGACAGAAAAACACTGAAGCTTTCTTT. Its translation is CSVEGGQKNTEAFF.

The CDR3 spells CASSNGQGPRQPQHF. CDR3 coding DNA: TGTGCCAGCAGCAACGGTCAGGGGCCCCGTCAGCCCCAGCATTTT. The V gene is TRBV7-2, the J gene TRBJ1-5; D is possibly TRBD1 (6 bases). The CDR3 sequence is 15 residues long. From germline, CDR1 is SGHTA and CDR2 FQGNSA. V lost 5 bases to trimming and J lost 6 bases, with 17 bases between them.

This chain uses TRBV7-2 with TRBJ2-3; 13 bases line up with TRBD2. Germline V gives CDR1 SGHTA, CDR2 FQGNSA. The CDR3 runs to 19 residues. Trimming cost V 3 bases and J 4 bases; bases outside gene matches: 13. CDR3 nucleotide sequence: TGTGCCAGCAGCTTGACCGGGACTAGCGGGGTATACGGGGCAGATACGCAGTATTTT. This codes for CASSLTGTSGVYGADTQYF. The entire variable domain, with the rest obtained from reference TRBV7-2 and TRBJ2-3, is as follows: GAGVSQSPSNKVTEKGKDVELRCDPISGHTALYWYRQSLGQGLEFLIYFQGNSAPDKSGLPSDRFSAERTGGSVSTLTIQRTQQEDSAVYLCASSLTGTSGVYGADTQYFGPGTRLTVL.

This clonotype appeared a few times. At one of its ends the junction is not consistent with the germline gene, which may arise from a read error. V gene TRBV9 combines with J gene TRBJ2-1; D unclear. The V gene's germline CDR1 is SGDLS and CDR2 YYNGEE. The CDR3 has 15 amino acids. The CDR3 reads CASSTSPSSYDEQFF. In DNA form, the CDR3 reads TGTGCCAGCAGCACAAGCCCGAGCTCCTACGATGAGCAGTTCTTC.

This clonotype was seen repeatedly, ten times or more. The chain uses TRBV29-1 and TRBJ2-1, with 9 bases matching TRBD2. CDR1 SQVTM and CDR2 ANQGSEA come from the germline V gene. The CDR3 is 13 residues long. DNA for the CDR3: TGCGGCTCGGGGGAGGGACTAGCCCATGAGCAGTTCTTC. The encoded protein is CGSGEGLAHEQFF.

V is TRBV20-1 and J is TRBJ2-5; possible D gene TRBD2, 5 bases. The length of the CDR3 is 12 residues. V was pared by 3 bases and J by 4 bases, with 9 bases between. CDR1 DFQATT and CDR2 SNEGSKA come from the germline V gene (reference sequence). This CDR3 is CSASQRLETQYF. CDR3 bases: TGCAGTGCTAGCCAGCGGTTAGAGACCCAGTACTTC.

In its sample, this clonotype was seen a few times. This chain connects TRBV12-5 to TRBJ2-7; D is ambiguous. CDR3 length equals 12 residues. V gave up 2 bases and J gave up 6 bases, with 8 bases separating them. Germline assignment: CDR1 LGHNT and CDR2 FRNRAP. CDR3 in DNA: TGTGCTAGTGGTTTGTCGGTCCCCGAGCAGTACTTC. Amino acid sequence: CASGLSVPEQYF. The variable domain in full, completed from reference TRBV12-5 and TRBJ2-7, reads DARVTQTPRHKVTEMGQEVTMRCQPILGHNTVFWYRQTMMQGLELLAYFRNRAPLDDSGMPKDRFSAEMPDATLATLKIQPSEPRDSAVYFCASGLSVPEQYFGPGTRLTVT.